One sample yielded the 13 T cell receptor beta chains listed below, sequenced in a study of OX40 agonist ivuxolimab in advanced cancers. TCRdb's table, derived via immunoSEQ multiplex PCR, lists solely in-frame clones and lacks some. The table has tens of thousands of clones, roughly 90% seen once. Sequencing was performed on CD4+ or CD8+ T cells sorted from blood, taken in a trial of the OX40 agonist ivuxolimab. These receptors came from an adult with an advanced solid tumor such as melanoma, head and neck, liver or kidney cancer.

This rearrangement joins TRBV7-6 to TRBJ2-6; 10 nucleotides align to TRBD1. V was clipped by 5 bases and J by 1 base; unmatched bases: 8. Germline-derived CDR1 and CDR2 are SGHVS and FNYEAQ. The CDR3 runs to 18 residues. The chain's CDR3 is CASSLPTGGASGANVLTF. In nucleotides, the CDR3 is TGTGCCAGCAGCCTCCCGACAGGGGGCGCGTCTGGGGCCAACGTCCTGACTTTC. Based on the CDR3 plus reference TRBV7-6 and TRBJ2-6, the full variable domain is GAGVSQSPRYKVTKRGQDVALRCDPISGHVSLYWYRQALGQGPEFLTYFNYEAQQDKSGLPNDRFSAERPEGSISTLTIQRTEQRDSAMYRCASSLPTGGASGANVLTFGAGSRLTVL.

This clone was counted once. The chain employs TRBV9 and TRBJ2-2, with D unclear. In germline, CDR1 is SGDLS, CDR2 YYNGEE. CDR3 length: 13 residues. V dropped 0 bases and J dropped 7 bases, with 7 bases sitting between them. CDR3 residues: CASSVVVDGELFF. The CDR3 region has the DNA TGTGCCAGCAGCGTAGTGGTCGACGGGGAGCTGTTTTTT.

The gene calls are TRBV27 and TRBJ2-1; 8 bases line up with TRBD2. Germline trimming cut 3 bases from V and 10 bases from J; bases unmatched to any gene: 11. The CDR3 totals 15 residues. Germline CDR1 and CDR2: MNHEY and SMNVEV (reference sequence). CDR3 coding DNA: TGTGCCAGCAGTTTTATCGGGAGGGCCTCGGGGGAGCAGTTCTTC. Amino acid sequence: CASSFIGRASGEQFF.

The chain's CDR3 is CAISDFAEQETQYF. The CDR3 DNA sequence: TGTGCCATCAGTGACTTCGCGGAACAAGAGACCCAGTACTTC. The V and J genes are TRBV10-3 and TRBJ2-5; unclear D gene. Germline V gene sequence: CDR1 ENHRY, CDR2 SYGVKD. Between the trimmed V and J ends, which lost 3 bases and 2 bases, there was a span of 10 bases. The CDR3 loop spans 14 amino acids.

This chain links TRBV5-4 with TRBJ2-2; D gene ambiguous. Per the germline V gene, CDR1 is SGHNT and CDR2 is YYREEE (reference sequence). V lost 4 bases to trimming and J lost 6 bases, with 7 bases between them. This CDR3 contains 12 residues. The CDR3 nucleotides read TGTGCCAGCAGCCTTGGGGCCGGGGAGCTGTTTTTT. This translates into CASSLGAGELFF.

The chain has TRBV13 and TRBJ2-1; 14 bases match TRBD2. Germline CDR1 PRHDT, CDR2 FYEKMQ (reference sequence). V lost 5 bases to trimming and J lost 7 bases; unmatched junction nucleotides: 7. This CDR3 spans 16 amino acids. CDR3 nucleotides: TGTGCCAGCAGCCCAACCGGGACTAGCGGGAGTAATGAGCAGTTCTTC. This sequence encodes CASSPTGTSGSNEQFF.

This clone was counted a single time. V is TRBV15 and J is TRBJ2-7, with TRBD2 matching over 9 bases. V lost 0 bases and J lost 6; bases outside the gene matches: 9. This CDR3 region has 16 residues. Germline-derived CDR1 and CDR2 are LNHNV and YYDKDF (reference sequence). In DNA, the CDR3 is TGTGCCACCAGCAGAGATTTGGGTCTAGCGGGATTCGAGCAGTACTTC. Translating gives CATSRDLGLAGFEQYF.

CDR3 residues: CASSPWAGGNQPQHF. DNA for the CDR3: TGTGCCAGCAGCCCCTGGGCGGGGGGGAATCAGCCCCAGCATTTT. This sequence joins TRBV6-1 and TRBJ1-5; TRBD1 might be the D (5 bases). The CDR3 loop spans 15 amino acids. Germline V gene sequence: CDR1 MNHNS, CDR2 SASEGT. V was shortened by 6 bases and J by 4 bases, with 16 bases between the two germline ends.

The V and J genes are TRBV6-1 and TRBJ2-7; D possibly uses TRBD1 or TRBD2 (6 bases each). Looked up from germline, CDR1 is MNHNS and CDR2 is SASEGT. V lost 2 bases, J lost 1 base, and 12 bases lay in between. The CDR3 is 15 amino acids. CDR3 coding DNA: TGTGCCAGCAGTGAATTGGGGGGCGGTTCCTACGAGCAGTACTTC. Translated, it gives CASSELGGGSYEQYF.

The V and J genes are TRBV5-5 and TRBJ2-1, with D maybe TRBD2 (5 bases). Germline CDR1 reads SGHKS; CDR2 reads YYEKEE (reference sequence). V lost 3 bases and J lost 4, with 8 bases in between. The CDR3 has 13 amino acids. The CDR3 region has the DNA TGTGCCAGCAGCTCAACTAGTTACAATGAGCAGTTCTTC. This encodes CASSSTSYNEQFF.

DNA for the CDR3: TGTGCCAGCAACCTTTTAGCGGAGTACAATGAGCAGTTCTTC. Amino acids: CASNLLAEYNEQFF. The V and J genes are TRBV2 and TRBJ2-1; D is perhaps TRBD2 (6 bases). V dropped 7 bases and J dropped 4 bases, with 14 bases sitting between them. Germline values: CDR1 SNHLY, CDR2 FYNNEI. The CDR3 extends over 14 amino acids.

This clone was detected a few times. The J gene is TRBJ2-7, the V gene TRBV27; 7 bases align to TRBD2. The CDR3 covers 14 residues. CDR1 is MNHEY and CDR2 is SMNVEV in the germline V gene (reference sequence). Losses at the gene ends were 4 bases for V and 3 bases for J; bases not matched to a gene: 6. The CDR3 nucleotides read TGTGCCAGCAGTTCTGTCAGGGACTACTACGAGCAGTACTTC. It translates to CASSSVRDYYEQYF.

This clone counts as medium-sized. The gene calls are TRBV11-3 and TRBJ2-7; D is possibly TRBD1 (6 bases). Per the germline V gene, CDR1 is SGHNT and CDR2 is YENEEA. The V gene lost 5 bases and the J gene lost 1 base, with 9 bases spanning the gap. This CDR3 comprises 13 residues. The CDR3 DNA reads TGTGCCAGCAGCCCCAGGGGTTCCTACGAGCAGTACTTC. This sequence encodes CASSPRGSYEQYF.